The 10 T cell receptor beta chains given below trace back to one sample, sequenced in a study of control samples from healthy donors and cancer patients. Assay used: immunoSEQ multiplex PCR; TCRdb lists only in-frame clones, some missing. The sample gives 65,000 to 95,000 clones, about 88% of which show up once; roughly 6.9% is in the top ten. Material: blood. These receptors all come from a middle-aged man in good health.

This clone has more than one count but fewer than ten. The CDR3 is CASSSRTGAETQYF. Here the CDR3 DNA reads TGTGCCAGCAGCTCTAGGACAGGGGCAGAGACCCAGTACTTC. The rearrangement uses TRBV7-9 and TRBJ2-5; 9 bases map to TRBD1. J was trimmed by 4 bases and V by 4 bases; bases with no gene match: 4. The CDR3 runs 14 residues. The germline V gene encodes CDR1 SEHNR and CDR2 FQNEAQ (reference sequence).

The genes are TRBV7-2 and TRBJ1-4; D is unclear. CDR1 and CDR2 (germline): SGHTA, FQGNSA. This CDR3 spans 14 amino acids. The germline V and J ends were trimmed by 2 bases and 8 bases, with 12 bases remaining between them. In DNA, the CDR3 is TGTGCCAGCAGCTTACTCCGGACGGGAGAAAAACTGTTTTTT. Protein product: CASSLLRTGEKLFF.

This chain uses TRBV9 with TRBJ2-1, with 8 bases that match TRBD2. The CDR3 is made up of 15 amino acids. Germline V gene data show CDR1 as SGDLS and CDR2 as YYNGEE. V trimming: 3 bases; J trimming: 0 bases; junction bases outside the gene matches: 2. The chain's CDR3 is CASSAGGSSYNEQFF. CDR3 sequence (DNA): TGTGCCAGCAGCGCGGGGGGGAGCTCCTACAATGAGCAGTTCTTC.

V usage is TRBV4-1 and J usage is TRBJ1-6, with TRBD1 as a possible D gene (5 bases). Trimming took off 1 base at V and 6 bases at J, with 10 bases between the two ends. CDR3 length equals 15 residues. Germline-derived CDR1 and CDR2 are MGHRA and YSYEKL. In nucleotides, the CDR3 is TGCGCCAGCAGCCAAGGCCCGGGGGTTAATTCACCCCTCCACTTT. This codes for CASSQGPGVNSPLHF.

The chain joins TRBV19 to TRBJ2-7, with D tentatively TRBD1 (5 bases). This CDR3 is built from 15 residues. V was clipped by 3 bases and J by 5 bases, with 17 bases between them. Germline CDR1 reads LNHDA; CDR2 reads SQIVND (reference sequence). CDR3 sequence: CASSIGLQGRNEQYF. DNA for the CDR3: TGTGCCAGTAGTATCGGCCTCCAGGGTCGTAACGAGCAGTACTTC.

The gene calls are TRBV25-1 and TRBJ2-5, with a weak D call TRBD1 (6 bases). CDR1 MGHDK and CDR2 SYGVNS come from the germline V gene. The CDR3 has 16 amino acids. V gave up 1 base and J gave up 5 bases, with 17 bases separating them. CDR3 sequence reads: CASSESQAGASETQYF. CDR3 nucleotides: TGTGCCAGCAGTGAATCCCAGGCAGGGGCCTCGGAGACCCAGTACTTC.

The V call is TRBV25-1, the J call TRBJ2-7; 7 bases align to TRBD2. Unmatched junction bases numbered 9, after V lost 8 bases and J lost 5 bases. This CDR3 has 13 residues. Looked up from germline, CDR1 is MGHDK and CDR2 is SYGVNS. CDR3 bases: TGTGCCAGCCGCGCAGCGGGGTCCCACGAGCAGTACTTC. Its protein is CASRAAGSHEQYF.

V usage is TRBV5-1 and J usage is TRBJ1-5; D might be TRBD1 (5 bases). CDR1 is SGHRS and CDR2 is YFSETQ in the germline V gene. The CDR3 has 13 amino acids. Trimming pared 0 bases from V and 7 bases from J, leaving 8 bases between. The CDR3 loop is CASSLEGPQPQHF. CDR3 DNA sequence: TGCGCCAGCAGCTTGGAGGGGCCCCAGCCCCAGCATTTT.

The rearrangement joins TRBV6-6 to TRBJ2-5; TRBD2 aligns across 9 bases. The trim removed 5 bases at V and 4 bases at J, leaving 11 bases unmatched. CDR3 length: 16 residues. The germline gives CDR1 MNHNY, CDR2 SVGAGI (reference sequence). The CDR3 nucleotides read TGTGCCAGCAGTAGACCCATTAGCGGGGGCGGAGAGACCCAGTACTTC. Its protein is CASSRPISGGGETQYF.

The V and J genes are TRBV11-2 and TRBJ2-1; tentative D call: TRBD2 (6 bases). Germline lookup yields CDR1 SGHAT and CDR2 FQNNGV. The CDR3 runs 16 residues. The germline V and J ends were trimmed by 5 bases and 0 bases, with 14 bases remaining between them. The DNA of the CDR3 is TGTGCCAGCAGCACCTGGACCGGGAGCTCCTACAATGAGCAGTTCTTC. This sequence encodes CASSTWTGSSYNEQFF.